One sample yielded the 10 T cell receptor beta chains listed below, sequenced in a study of blood T cell dynamics during melanoma immunotherapy. Measured with immunoSEQ multiplex PCR; TCRdb has only the in-frame clones, and not every one. This table has about 14,000 clones, about nine tenths appearing once. Time point denoted: pre-treatment baseline. The sequenced sample was blood, obtained from a patient treated with checkpoint blockade. The receptors were gathered from a human donor with melanoma.

The chain is built from TRBV19 and TRBJ1-2; 8 bases fit TRBD1. The ends lost 4 bases at V and 8 bases at J; junction bases unmatched: 9. This CDR3 has 14 residues. Germline V gene sequence: CDR1 LNHDA, CDR2 SQIVND (reference sequence). The CDR3 DNA sequence: TGTGCCAGTAGTACGGACAGGGTCCCCCGGGGCTACACCTTC. Its translation: CASSTDRVPRGYTF.

J is TRBJ2-1 and V is TRBV5-5; possible D gene TRBD2, 6 bases. Per germline, CDR1 SGHKS and CDR2 YYEKEE (reference sequence). CDR3 length equals 14 residues. V gave up 2 bases and J gave up 7 bases, with 13 bases separating them. The DNA for the CDR3 is TGTGCCAGCAGCTTTTGGGGGGTGGGGAATGAGCAGTTCTTC. Amino acids: CASSFWGVGNEQFF.

In DNA form, the CDR3 reads TGTGCCAGAAGCCGACGGGACAGGGGACTGAACACTGAAGCTTTCTTT. The encoded protein is CARSRRDRGLNTEAFF. This chain joins TRBV5-3 and TRBJ1-1; 10 bases map to TRBD1. TRBV5-3 is identified as an open reading frame with a role that is uncertain. The CDR3 loop spans 16 amino acids. Trimming cost V 4 bases and J 0 bases; bases outside gene matches: 6.

This rearrangement joins TRBV7-2 to TRBJ1-1; 7 nucleotides match TRBD1. J was trimmed by 3 bases and V by 4 bases; bases with no gene match: 8. Germline lookup yields CDR1 SGHTA and CDR2 FQGNSA. CDR3 length equals 15 residues. The chain's CDR3 is CASSYVTGHDTEAFF. Written as DNA, the CDR3 is TGTGCCAGCAGCTACGTGACAGGGCATGACACTGAAGCTTTCTTT.

The CDR3 spells CAISEGQGEDGYTF. The CDR3 DNA sequence: TGTGCCATCAGTGAGGGACAGGGGGAAGATGGCTACACCTTC. This chain uses TRBV10-3 with TRBJ1-2; 10 positions agree with TRBD1. Trimming at V came to 2 bases and at J to 6 bases, leaving 3 bases not matched to a gene. The length of the CDR3 is 14 residues. The germline CDR1 and CDR2 sequences are ENHRY and SYGVKD.

This CDR3 reads CASTQDLTNTEAFF. The DNA of the CDR3 is TGTGCCAGCACCCAGGATCTAACTAACACTGAAGCTTTCTTT. The chain carries TRBV6-5 and TRBJ1-1, with no clear D. Trimming stripped 7 bases from V and 2 bases from J, with 14 bases between. This CDR3 has 14 amino acids. Looked up from germline, CDR1 is MNHEY and CDR2 is SVGAGI.

The chain joins TRBV4-3 to TRBJ2-2; D unresolved. Germline assignment: CDR1 LGHNA and CDR2 YSLEER. There are 14 residues in the CDR3. V was pared by 2 bases and J by 6 bases, with 10 bases between. This CDR3 is CASSQRPGSGELFF. For the CDR3, the DNA is TGCGCCAGCAGCCAACGTCCCGGATCCGGGGAGCTGTTTTTT.

The CDR3 region has the DNA TGTGCCATCAGTGGCGGGACACCAAATCAGCCCCAGCATTTT. As protein: CAISGGTPNQPQHF. The chain combines TRBV10-3 with TRBJ1-5, with D possibly TRBD1 on 6 matching bases. Germline V CDR1 and CDR2: ENHRY, SYGVKD. V was shortened by 4 bases and J by 4 bases, with 11 bases between the two germline ends. This CDR3 region has 14 residues.

V is TRBV7-8 and J is TRBJ2-7, with D possibly being TRBD2 (6 bases). V was shortened by 5 bases and J by 3 bases, with 14 bases between the two germline ends. The V gene's germline CDR1 is SGHVS and CDR2 FQNEAQ. The CDR3 contains 14 residues. This CDR3 reads CASSRMGGSYEQYF. The CDR3, as DNA: TGTGCCAGCAGCCGTATGGGGGGAAGCTACGAGCAGTACTTC.

CDR3: CASSDPAGNTEAFF. The CDR3, as DNA: TGTGCCAGCAGTGACCCCGCAGGGAACACTGAAGCTTTCTTT. The chain employs TRBV25-1 and TRBJ1-1; D is unresolved. Trimming pared 3 bases from V and 1 base from J, leaving 9 bases between. Germline V gene sequence: CDR1 MGHDK, CDR2 SYGVNS. The CDR3 totals 14 residues.